These 25 T cell receptor beta chains originate from one sample sequenced in a study of blood T cell repertoires in COVID-19. The assay was immunoSEQ multiplex PCR, and TCRdb's table has in-frame clones only and misses some. Of some 49,000 clones in the sample, over 85% were seen once. Sequenced: peripheral blood. The receptors here all came from a man aged 55 to 70 with COVID-19, enrolled during active disease.

The V call is TRBV12-3 or TRBV12-4, the J call TRBJ1-2, with D uncertain. V was clipped by 5 bases and J by 7 bases, with 11 bases between them. CDR3 length: 12 residues. The CDR3 nucleotides are TGTGCCAGCAGTAGAGCGATATCTGGCTACACCTTC. It specifies CASSRAISGYTF.

V usage is TRBV6-5 and J usage is TRBJ1-1, with D hard to call. The CDR3 extends over 14 amino acids. Germline assignment: CDR1 MNHEY and CDR2 SVGAGI. Trimming pared 5 bases from V and 4 bases from J, leaving 14 bases between. CDR3 sequence reads: CASSRTEAGTEAFF. DNA of the CDR3: TGTGCCAGCAGTCGAACGGAGGCCGGCACTGAAGCTTTCTTT.

V is TRBV5-4 and J is TRBJ1-6; possible D gene TRBD1, 5 bases. With 3 bases removed from V and 8 bases from J, the gap between germline ends came to 18 bases. The CDR3 extends over 16 amino acids. From germline, CDR1 is SGHNT and CDR2 YYREEE (reference sequence). The CDR3 is CASSYYQGVLHSPLHF. DNA for the CDR3: TGTGCCAGCAGCTACTACCAGGGTGTCCTTCATTCACCCCTCCACTTT.

V is TRBV11-3 and J is TRBJ2-1; 9 nucleotides match TRBD1. Germline trimming cut 2 bases from V and 3 bases from J; bases unmatched to any gene: 8. This CDR3 is 17 amino acids long. Germline V gives CDR1 SGHNT, CDR2 YENEEA. The CDR3 nucleotides are TGTGCCAGCAGCTTATTTGGAGGGACAGGGAACTACAATGAGCAGTTCTTC. It codes for CASSLFGGTGNYNEQFF.

This clone was counted a few times. The J gene is TRBJ1-1, the V gene TRBV29-1, with D unresolved. From germline, CDR1 is SQVTM and CDR2 ANQGSEA. This CDR3 is built from 13 residues. V was trimmed by 8 bases and J by 0 bases, leaving 13 bases between them. CDR3 sequence: CSSRVDMNTEAFF. DNA of the CDR3: TGCAGCTCGAGGGTTGACATGAACACTGAAGCTTTCTTT.

The chain employs TRBV10-3 and TRBJ1-6; no definite D call. The V end was cut by 1 base, the J end by 8 bases, with 6 bases between. The CDR3 contains 13 residues. From germline, CDR1 is ENHRY and CDR2 SYGVKD. The CDR3 nucleotides read TGTGCCATCAGTGAGTATGAGGATTCACCCCTCCACTTT. Translation: CAISEYEDSPLHF.

The gene calls are TRBV11-2 and TRBJ1-2, with D possibly TRBD1 on 5 matching bases. This CDR3 is built from 15 residues. V was trimmed by 3 bases and J by 3 bases, leaving 14 bases between them. The germline V gene has CDR1 SGHAT and CDR2 FQNNGV. Written as DNA, the CDR3 is TGTGCCAGCAGCTTTTTGAGGGCGGGGGACTATGGCTACACCTTC. Amino acids: CASSFLRAGDYGYTF.

J is TRBJ1-5 and V is TRBV5-1; tentative D call: TRBD1 (5 bases). The CDR3 is made up of 15 amino acids. V shed 4 bases and J shed 3 bases, with 14 bases lying between them. CDR1 SGHRS and CDR2 YFSETQ come from the germline V gene. The CDR3 nucleotides are TGCGCCAGCAGCGCAGATGGGGCACCCAATCAGCCCCAGCATTTT. This gives the protein CASSADGAPNQPQHF.

The V call is TRBV19, the J call TRBJ2-1, with 12 bases matching TRBD2. This CDR3 has 15 amino acids. J lost 3 bases, V lost 7 bases, and 4 bases had no gene match. Looked up from germline, CDR1 is LNHDA and CDR2 is SQIVND (reference sequence). The CDR3 DNA follows: TGTGCCAGTACCCCGACTAGCGGGAGCTACAATGAGCAGTTCTTC. It translates to CASTPTSGSYNEQFF.

The chain uses TRBV28 and TRBJ1-1; no definite D call. Per germline, CDR1 MDHEN and CDR2 SYDVKM. CDR3 length equals 12 residues. The V end was cut by 7 bases, the J end by 5 bases, with 11 bases between. The CDR3 DNA follows: TGTGCCAGCACACTCCCGGGGACTGAAGCTTTCTTT. It specifies CASTLPGTEAFF. Together with reference TRBV28 and TRBJ1-1, the CDR3 gives the full variable domain: DVKVTQSSRYLVKRTGEKVFLECVQDMDHENMFWYRQDPGLGLRLIYFSYDVKMKEKGDIPEGYSVSREKKERFSLILESASTNQTSMYLCASTLPGTEAFFGQGTRLTVV.

The chain links TRBV7-2 to TRBJ1-1, with 8 bases identical to TRBD1. J gave up 4 bases and V 5 bases, and 6 bases lay outside the gene matches. This CDR3 has 14 residues. In germline, CDR1 is SGHTA, CDR2 FQGNSA. The CDR3 nucleotides are TGTGCCAGCAGCCCCCAGGGGGCGAGCACTGAAGCTTTCTTT. It specifies CASSPQGASTEAFF.

The V and J genes are TRBV7-2 and TRBJ1-3; D possibly corresponds to TRBD1 (6 bases). V dropped 6 bases and J dropped 7 bases, with 19 bases sitting between them. Germline V gene sequence: CDR1 SGHTA, CDR2 FQGNSA. This CDR3 is 15 amino acids long. The CDR3 region has the DNA TGTGCCAGCAGAGAGGACCAAGGACAGTCTAACACCATATATTTT. This encodes CASREDQGQSNTIYF. Full variable domain (rest looked up from reference TRBV7-2 and TRBJ1-3): GAGVSQSPSNKVTEKGKDVELRCDPISGHTALYWYRQSLGQGLEFLIYFQGNSAPDKSGLPSDRFSAERTGGSVSTLTIQRTQQEDSAVYLCASREDQGQSNTIYFGEGSWLTVV.

The rearrangement links TRBV10-2 to TRBJ1-1, with a tentative D call TRBD1 (5 bases). Germline CDR1 reads WSHSY; CDR2 reads SAAADI. This CDR3 is 13 amino acids long. Trimming cost V 6 bases and J 1 base, with 9 bases left between them. In DNA, the CDR3 is TGCGCCAGCAGCCCGACAGAGAACACTGAAGCTTTCTTT. This translates into CASSPTENTEAFF.

The rearrangement uses TRBV9 and TRBJ2-1; 8 bases agree with TRBD2. Per the germline V gene, CDR1 is SGDLS and CDR2 is YYNGEE. The CDR3 length is 15 residues. Unmatched junction bases numbered 6, after V lost 2 bases and J lost 5 bases. CDR3 sequence: CASSVPGLGDNEQFF. CDR3 DNA: TGTGCCAGCAGCGTTCCGGGACTAGGGGACAATGAGCAGTTCTTC.

J is TRBJ2-1 and V is TRBV7-3; 7 bases agree with TRBD1. Germline CDR1 is SGHTA and CDR2 is FQGTGA. The CDR3 covers 16 residues. The trim removed 2 bases at V and 3 bases at J, leaving 7 bases unmatched. In nucleotides, the CDR3 is TGTGCCAGCAGCTTACAAGGGGGCGGCCTCTACAATGAGCAGTTCTTC. Amino acid sequence: CASSLQGGGLYNEQFF.

The chain links TRBV2 to TRBJ1-1, with D possibly matching TRBD1 (6 bases). V dropped 6 bases and J dropped 0 bases, with 11 bases sitting between them. Germline V gives CDR1 SNHLY, CDR2 FYNNEI. The CDR3 runs 14 residues. The CDR3 region is CASRGDILNTEAFF. In DNA, the CDR3 is TGTGCCAGCAGGGGGGACATTTTGAACACTGAAGCTTTCTTT.

This rearrangement joins TRBV19 to TRBJ1-5; possibly TRBD1 for D (5 bases). This CDR3 has 14 amino acids. V dropped 7 bases and J dropped 5 bases, with 15 bases sitting between them. In germline, CDR1 is LNHDA, CDR2 SQIVND (reference sequence). DNA of the CDR3: TGTGCCAGTAACAAGGCAGGGTTGCATCAGCCCCAGCATTTT. Translation gives CASNKAGLHQPQHF.

The chain uses TRBV3-1 (or the pseudogene TRBV3-2) and TRBJ2-6; D might be TRBD2 (5 bases). This CDR3 comprises 15 residues. Trimming took 3 bases from V and 4 from J, leaving 10 bases between them. Germline V gene lookup returns CDR1 LGHDT and CDR2 YNNKEL (reference sequence). The CDR3 is CASSHVQRGANVLTF. CDR3 bases: TGTGCCAGCAGCCACGTCCAGCGGGGGGCCAACGTCCTGACTTTC.

Only one count was recorded for this clone. The V gene is TRBV18, the J gene TRBJ2-2; D gene uncertain. Germline values: CDR1 KGHSH, CDR2 LQKENI. The V and J ends lost 2 bases and 2 bases respectively, with 9 bases between them. The CDR3 loop spans 15 amino acids. The CDR3 loop reads CASSPVTVNTGELFF. In DNA, the CDR3 is TGTGCCAGCTCACCAGTAACAGTCAACACCGGGGAGCTGTTTTTT.

The CDR3 loop reads CASSFAAGLNTEAFF. CDR3 coding DNA: TGCGCCAGCAGCTTCGCCGCAGGACTTAACACTGAAGCTTTCTTT. The chain couples TRBV5-1 to TRBJ1-1; unclear D gene. The CDR3 length is 15 residues. Germline-derived CDR1 and CDR2 are SGHRS and YFSETQ. Trimming took 2 bases from V and 2 from J, leaving 13 bases between them.

This sequence joins TRBV5-4 and TRBJ2-3, with 7 bases fitting TRBD1. The length of the CDR3 is 13 residues. V shed 6 bases, J shed 2 bases, and the junction held 3 bases outside the gene matches. Germline CDR1 and CDR2: SGHNT and YYREEE (reference sequence). CDR3 DNA sequence: TGTGCCAGCAAGGGACAGCTCACAGATACGCAGTATTTT. Amino acids: CASKGQLTDTQYF. The whole variable domain, filled in from reference TRBV5-4 and TRBJ2-3, reads ETGVTQSPTHLIKTRGQQVTLRCSSQSGHNTVSWYQQALGQGPQFIFQYYREEENGRGNFPPRFSGLQFPNYSSELNVNALELDDSALYLCASKGQLTDTQYFGPGTRLTVL.

On this clone itself: This CDR3 is also generated by other DNA sequences in the sample. The chain couples TRBV12-3 or TRBV12-4 to TRBJ1-2, with D hard to call. V was shortened by 5 bases and J by 2 bases, with 9 bases between the two germline ends. The CDR3 is 13 residues long. The CDR3 sequence: CASSLRGNYGYTF. CDR3 nucleotides: TGTGCCAGCAGTCTACGAGGGAACTATGGCTACACCTTC.

J is TRBJ1-2 and V is TRBV24-1; 7 positions match TRBD1. Germline V gives CDR1 KGHDR, CDR2 SFDVKD. V shed 4 bases, J shed 2 bases, and the junction held 24 bases outside the gene matches. The CDR3 is 21 amino acids. The CDR3 region has the DNA TGTGCCACCAGTGAGCCGGGAAGAGGGGGCCATGATCGTTCATTAAACTATGGCTACACCTTC. Translation: CATSEPGRGGHDRSLNYGYTF.

This sequence joins TRBV19 and TRBJ1-1, with D perhaps TRBD1 (6 bases). This CDR3 region has 16 residues. CDR1 is LNHDA and CDR2 is SQIVND in the germline V gene (reference sequence). V shed 3 bases and J shed 2 bases, with 16 bases lying between them. The CDR3 reads CASSMDTDSTNTEAFF. As DNA, the CDR3 is TGTGCCAGTAGTATGGACACGGACAGCACAAACACTGAAGCTTTCTTT.

The chain recombines TRBV28 with TRBJ1-2; D remains unclear. This CDR3 region has 12 residues. Germline V gene sequence: CDR1 MDHEN, CDR2 SYDVKM. V gave up 3 bases and J gave up 4 bases, with 6 bases separating them. CDR3 loop: CASSLTGYGYTF. The CDR3, as DNA: TGTGCCAGCAGTTTGACGGGCTATGGCTACACCTTC.